The next 23 T cell receptor beta chains were all read from a single sample in a study of OX40 agonist ivuxolimab in advanced cancers. Assay: immunoSEQ multiplex PCR; the TCRdb copy retains only in-frame clones and omits some. Seen here are about 85,000 clones, roughly 85% observed once, and the top ten hold about 2%. Sequences were derived from CD4+ or CD8+ T cells sorted from blood, sampled in a trial of the OX40 agonist ivuxolimab. Source of these receptors: an adult with an advanced solid tumor such as melanoma, head and neck, liver or kidney cancer.

This sequence joins TRBV2 and TRBJ1-3, with a tentative D call TRBD1 (5 bases). Trimming took 6 bases from V and 0 from J, leaving 15 bases between them. From germline, CDR1 is SNHLY and CDR2 FYNNEI. The CDR3 has 16 residues. Written as DNA, the CDR3 is TGTGCCAGCAGAACCCAGGCAGGGAGCTCTGGAAACACCATATATTTT. It specifies CASRTQAGSSGNTIYF.

The count of this clone is one. This chain links TRBV28 with TRBJ2-6; the D is unclear. The CDR3 has 17 residues. Germline values: CDR1 MDHEN, CDR2 SYDVKM. V was clipped by 10 bases and J by 1 base, with 20 bases between them. The CDR3 DNA reads TGTGCCACCCTCGTACAGAAAACTTTTTCTGGGGCCAACGTCCTGACTTTC. The encoded protein is CATLVQKTFSGANVLTF. Complete variable domain (other parts from reference TRBV28 and TRBJ2-6): DVKVTQSSRYLVKRTGEKVFLECVQDMDHENMFWYRQDPGLGLRLIYFSYDVKMKEKGDIPEGYSVSREKKERFSLILESASTNQTSMYLCATLVQKTFSGANVLTFGAGSRLTVL.

The chain combines TRBV27 with TRBJ2-5, with D possibly TRBD1 on 5 matching bases. The CDR3 consists of 15 residues. V was trimmed by 2 bases and J by 4 bases, leaving 14 bases between them. CDR1 is MNHEY and CDR2 is SMNVEV in the germline V gene (reference sequence). For the CDR3, the DNA is TGTGCCAGCAGTTTAGGGGCAGGGAAATTAGAGACCCAGTACTTC. This encodes CASSLGAGKLETQYF.

The chain joins TRBV10-1 to TRBJ2-5; 7 nucleotides align to TRBD1. V trimming: 5 bases; J trimming: 2 bases; junction bases outside the gene matches: 5. Germline V lookup: CDR1 WNHNN, CDR2 SYGVQD (reference sequence). This CDR3 has 14 residues. The CDR3 DNA reads TGCGCCAGCAGTCCGACAGGGAGTCAAGAGACCCAGTACTTC. It codes for CASSPTGSQETQYF.

The chain employs TRBV5-1 and TRBJ2-3; TRBD2 might be the D (6 bases). The CDR3 contains 15 residues. Germline CDR1 is SGHRS and CDR2 is YFSETQ. The V end was cut by 3 bases, the J end by 3 bases, with 14 bases between. The CDR3, as DNA: TGCGCCAGCAGCTATAGTCAGACTAGGACAGATACGCAGTATTTT. As protein: CASSYSQTRTDTQYF.

The V gene is TRBV4-2, the J gene TRBJ1-2; D possibly corresponds to TRBD1 (6 bases). The V end was cut by 0 bases, the J end by 4 bases, with 9 bases between. Germline assignment: CDR1 LGHNA and CDR2 YNFKEQ. This CDR3 is built from 14 residues. Here the CDR3 DNA reads TGTGCCAGCAGCCAAGATCAGGGGAGCTATGGCTACACCTTC. It is translated as CASSQDQGSYGYTF.

The J gene is TRBJ2-7, the V gene TRBV9, with a weak D call TRBD2 (5 bases). This CDR3 contains 15 residues. V was shortened by 1 base and J by 3 bases, with 14 bases between the two germline ends. Germline CDR1 and CDR2: SGDLS and YYNGEE. The CDR3 nucleotides read TGTGCCAGCAGCGTAAGCGCTAGCCAGAGCTACGAGCAGTACTTC. This encodes CASSVSASQSYEQYF.

The V gene is TRBV6-5, the J gene TRBJ2-2; 10 nucleotides line up with TRBD2. The CDR3 extends over 16 amino acids. Germline CDR1 is MNHEY and CDR2 is SVGAGI. J was trimmed by 2 bases and V by 4 bases; bases with no gene match: 4. The CDR3 DNA reads as TGTGCCAGCAGTTTATTAGCGGGGGGAAACACCGGGGAGCTGTTTTTT. Translation gives CASSLLAGGNTGELFF.

This clone appeared a few times. The CDR3 protein is CASSFEATQYF. CDR3 nucleotide sequence: TGTGCCAGCAGCTTTGAAGCGACCCAGTACTTC. The chain couples TRBV7-2 to TRBJ2-5; D gene uncertain. V was trimmed by 3 bases and J by 7 bases, leaving 6 bases between them. CDR3 length: 11 amino acids. CDR1 SGHTA and CDR2 FQGNSA come from the germline V gene. Combining the CDR3 with reference TRBV7-2 and TRBJ2-5 gives the whole variable domain GAGVSQSPSNKVTEKGKDVELRCDPISGHTALYWYRQSLGQGLEFLIYFQGNSAPDKSGLPSDRFSAERTGGSVSTLTIQRTQQEDSAVYLCASSFEATQYFGPGTRLLVL.

The CDR3 spells CASSLQTSGGKEQYF. The CDR3 DNA is TGTGCCAGCAGCTTACAAACTAGCGGGGGGAAGGAGCAGTACTTC. V is TRBV7-2 and J is TRBJ2-7; 12 bases are a match to TRBD2. The V gene end was trimmed by 2 bases and the J gene end by 7 bases; junction bases not matched to a gene: 6. Looked up from germline, CDR1 is SGHTA and CDR2 is FQGNSA. The CDR3 sequence is 15 residues long.

This chain joins TRBV4-2 and TRBJ1-5; the D is unclear. The V end lost 0 bases, the J end lost 6 bases, and 9 bases lay between the germline ends. CDR3 size: 14 residues. CDR1 and CDR2 from the germline V gene are LGHNA and YNFKEQ. In DNA form, the CDR3 reads TGTGCCAGCAGCCAAGATCGGGGAGGTCAGCCCCAGCATTTT. Its translation is CASSQDRGGQPQHF.

The gene calls are TRBV2 and TRBJ2-1, with D perhaps given as TRBD1 or TRBD2 (6 bases each). The V end lost 6 bases, the J end lost 8 bases, and 14 bases lay between the germline ends. The CDR3 loop spans 13 amino acids. The V gene's germline CDR1 is SNHLY and CDR2 FYNNEI. The CDR3 protein is CASSPNGGDEQFF. In DNA, the CDR3 is TGTGCCAGCAGCCCCAACGGGGGCGATGAGCAGTTCTTC.

V usage is TRBV4-2 and J usage is TRBJ2-2; D possibly corresponds to TRBD1 (5 bases). The V gene's germline CDR1 is LGHNA and CDR2 YNFKEQ. V lost 0 bases and J 3 bases, leaving 11 bases between the germline ends. The CDR3 covers 16 residues. Here the CDR3 reads CASSQDWTRDTGELFF. Here the CDR3 DNA reads TGTGCCAGCAGCCAAGACTGGACAAGGGACACCGGGGAGCTGTTTTTT.

V and J are TRBV7-3 and TRBJ2-1, with D possibly TRBD1 on 5 matching bases. Germline V gene lookup returns CDR1 SGHTA and CDR2 FQGTGA. Trimming stripped 5 bases from V and 7 bases from J, with 9 bases between. The CDR3 extends over 12 amino acids. CDR3 sequence reads: CASSIDRNEQFF. In DNA form, the CDR3 reads TGTGCCAGCAGCATAGACAGAAATGAGCAGTTCTTC.

This chain joins TRBV5-1 and TRBJ2-2; 7 bases align to TRBD2. Germline trimming cut 1 base from V and 2 bases from J; bases unmatched to any gene: 5. Germline CDR1 SGHRS, CDR2 YFSETQ. The CDR3 loop spans 16 amino acids. CDR3 DNA: TGCGCCAGCAGCTTGTCGGCTAGCGGTAACACCGGGGAGCTGTTTTTT. It encodes CASSLSASGNTGELFF.

The chain joins TRBV5-4 to TRBJ2-7, with D perhaps assigned TRBD1 or TRBD2 (5 bases each). CDR1 SGHNT and CDR2 YYREEE come from the germline V gene (reference sequence). Trimming shortened V by 2 bases and J by 2 bases, and 8 bases separated the two germline ends. The CDR3 consists of 13 residues. CDR3 sequence reads: CASSFLGAYEQYF. The CDR3 DNA follows: TGTGCCAGCAGCTTCCTGGGGGCCTACGAGCAGTACTTC.

This chain joins TRBV7-6 and TRBJ1-4; possibly TRBD1 for D (5 bases). CDR1 is SGHVS, CDR2 FNYEAQ, per germline. Deletions cut 3 bases from V and 7 bases from J, with 15 bases between. The CDR3 contains 15 residues. CDR3 coding DNA: TGTGCCAGCAGCTTGGGCGAGGGGCCAGCTGAAAAACTGTTTTTT. The encoded protein is CASSLGEGPAEKLFF.

The rearrangement joins TRBV28 to TRBJ2-7; TRBD1 agrees at 7 bases. Germline V gene data show CDR1 as MDHEN and CDR2 as SYDVKM. This CDR3 region has 14 residues. V was pared by 8 bases and J by 6 bases, with 13 bases of the junction left unmatched. The CDR3 loop is CASVPGTAQGEQYF. The CDR3 bases are TGTGCCAGCGTCCCCGGGACAGCTCAGGGCGAGCAGTACTTC.

CDR3 coding DNA: TGTGCCAGCAGGAACAGACTAGCGGGGCCAACCGAGCAGTATTTT. The encoded protein is CASRNRLAGPTEQYF. The chain carries TRBV2 and TRBJ2-3; 11 bases are shared with TRBD2. The ends lost 6 bases at V and 11 bases at J; junction bases unmatched: 13. The germline gives CDR1 SNHLY, CDR2 FYNNEI. This CDR3 is built from 15 residues.

V is TRBV7-6 and J is TRBJ2-3; D call uncertain. This CDR3 has 11 residues. Germline values: CDR1 SGHVS, CDR2 FNYEAQ. The ends were cut back, 4 bases at V and 5 bases at J, with 4 bases in the middle. Here the CDR3 reads CASSSEDTQYF. The DNA of the CDR3 is TGTGCCAGCAGCTCCGAAGATACGCAGTATTTT.

The CDR3 loop reads CASSPTQGGIGEQYF. CDR3 nucleotide sequence: TGTGCCAGCAGTCCTACACAGGGGGGGATTGGCGAGCAGTACTTC. V is TRBV6-1 and J is TRBJ2-7, with a tentative D call TRBD1 (8 bases). Germline V gene sequence: CDR1 MNHNS, CDR2 SASEGT. This CDR3 spans 15 amino acids. Trimming took off 5 bases at V and 6 bases at J, with 20 bases between the two ends.

The chain carries TRBV29-1 and TRBJ2-7; a weak D match, TRBD2 (7 bases). Deletions cut 7 bases from V and 4 bases from J, with 17 bases between. In germline, CDR1 is SQVTM, CDR2 ANQGSEA. The CDR3 consists of 13 residues. The CDR3 here is CSAEGGGRYEQYF. CDR3 DNA sequence: TGCAGCGCCGAGGGGGGGGGCCGTTACGAGCAGTACTTC.

V usage is TRBV7-2 and J usage is TRBJ1-1; TRBD1 might be the D (6 bases). CDR3 length: 16 residues. The germline V gene encodes CDR1 SGHTA and CDR2 FQGNSA. With 2 bases removed from V and 0 bases from J, the gap between germline ends came to 13 bases. The CDR3: CASSLRGGGMNTEAFF. The CDR3 nucleotides read TGTGCCAGCAGCTTACGAGGGGGAGGGATGAACACTGAAGCTTTCTTT.